These T cell receptor beta chains were read from a single sample in a study of blood T cells in healthy people across ages. TCRdb fed the 5' RACE reads into MiXCR, producing one record per CDR3 protein. The sample carries hundreds of thousands of distinct CDR3 sequences, more than 55% recorded once. The sequenced material came from blood. The receptors shown here come from a middle-aged man in good health. Each CDR3 is given with its conserved first and last residue.

TRBV9	CASSYSRDPQETQYF
TRBV20-1	CSAPLAGGPHEQFF
TRBV27	CASSLSGQGGSYTF
TRBV6-2/TRBV6-3	CASSPSDRIHTEAFF
TRBV29-1	CSVVYLRNKQFF
TRBV7-9	CASSLLAGGRRYEQYF
TRBV7-2	CASSFSGQANTWGTEAFF
TRBV29-1	CSARGSFNSYEQYF
TRBV7-9	CASSLGGDGEKLFF
TRBV20-1	CSAPDRGGETQYF
TRBV4-2	CASSQDTGSDSYEQYF
TRBV20-1	CSARRTAGFDEQYF
TRBV21-1	CASSTVSGTYNEQFF
TRBV7-2	CASSLAVTSDEQYF
TRBV3-1	CASSQDSSGRIIPYNEQFF
TRBV7-9	CASSPSNEKLFF
TRBV24-1	CATSDLPLPTGANVLTF
TRBV20-1	CSARLQGPYNEQFF
TRBV28	CVSSVPGTGGDTQYF
TRBV6-2/TRBV6-3	CASSDDRGDGYTF
TRBV6-5	CASSKTGTISYEQYF
TRBV4-1	CASSQEAGRGQETQYF
TRBV29-1	CSVRAIDRTHEQYF
TRBV28	CASSLEQGLAGANVLTF
TRBV20-1	CSARTGVGYEQYF
TRBV6-5	CASSPGPGGYTF
TRBV6-2/TRBV6-3	CASRPARGQTYEQYF
TRBV6-1	CASSDPSRGSYEQYF
TRBV7-2	CASSLRRERSYNSPLHF
TRBV15	CATSRRSTGFPSTDTQYF
TRBV15	CATSRGTNEKLFF
TRBV11-1	CASSSRAQVIGEQYF
TRBV7-3	CASSMDNGNYGYTF
TRBV7-8	CASSVPRNYSGEGKNIQYF
TRBV10-3	CAISHSGGGLRETQYF
TRBV2	CASKQPQHF
TRBV5-1	CASSPSGTSAGELFF
TRBV6-2/TRBV6-3	CASSRTSGNAQETQYF
TRBV12-3/TRBV12-4	CASRGGSGTSGSTQYF
TRBV11-3	CASSSRDGMIDEQFF
TRBV20-1	CSALQGSSDTQYF
TRBV20-1	CSARSRTSVDEQFF
TRBV7-2	CASSLVVNPGGQYF
TRBV20-1	CSAWDASGSTGNEQYF
TRBV7-7	CASSWGGQGREETQYF
TRBV7-8	CASSFRGGYTDTQYF
TRBV28	CASSLHPAGAQYF
TRBV6-2/TRBV6-3	CASSYPSTGLVTDTQYF
TRBV13	CASSSGAEPNQPQHF
TRBV7-8	CASSREVPDTQYF
TRBV18	CASSPTRGGSTDTQYF
TRBV3-1	CASSQDPGTNYGYTF
TRBV5-6	CASSRKVVGTTLNPSTDTQYF
TRBV10-3	CATMGQDAYNEQFF
TRBV27	CASSLSRNNEKLFF
TRBV7-2	CASSLRMASGGRETQYF
TRBV4-1	CASSPGLASYTQYF
TRBV19	CASTASGSIADEQFF
TRBV4-2	CASSQDPLLWGSPLHF